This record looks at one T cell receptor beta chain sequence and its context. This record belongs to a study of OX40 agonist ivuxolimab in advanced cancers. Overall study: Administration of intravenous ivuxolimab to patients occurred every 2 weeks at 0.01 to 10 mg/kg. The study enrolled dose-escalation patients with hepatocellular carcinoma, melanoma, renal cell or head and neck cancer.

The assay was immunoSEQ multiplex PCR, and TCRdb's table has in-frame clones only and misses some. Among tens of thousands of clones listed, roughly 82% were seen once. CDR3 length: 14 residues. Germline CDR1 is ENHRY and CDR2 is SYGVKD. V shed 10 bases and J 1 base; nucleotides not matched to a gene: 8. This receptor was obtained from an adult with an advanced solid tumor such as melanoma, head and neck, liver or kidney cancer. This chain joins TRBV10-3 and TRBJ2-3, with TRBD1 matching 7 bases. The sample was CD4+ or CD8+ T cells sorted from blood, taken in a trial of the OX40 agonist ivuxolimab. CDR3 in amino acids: CATEPGQGTDTQYF. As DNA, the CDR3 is TGTGCCACCGAACCTGGACAGGGCACAGATACGCAGTATTTT.